The present T cell receptor beta chain was sequenced within a study of blood T cell repertoires in COVID-19 (TCRdb year 2020). Some background on the complete study: The collaborator samples originated in the United States, Italy and Spain and spanned the acute and convalescent phases of COVID-19. Where HLA class I and class II types were available, the types were taken from metadata supplied by the sample provider, not from assay-based typing. The repertoires were released in a freely available public database intended as a resource for research on the immune response to SARS-CoV-2. Sample metadata almost always included a de-identified subject ID, COVID-19 status, age in years and sex. Samples were obtained from the ongoing ImmuneRACE study (first 160 participants) and from 1,254 subjects provided by 6 global collaborators. Subjects who had been exposed to COVID-19, were actively infected with it, or had recovered from it provided the deeply sampled blood TCRbeta repertoires that made up the dataset. The prospective study material was composed of cDNA or gDNA derived from T cells, B-cell-depleted T cells, or PBMCs. General findings and caveats noted by the study authors: How much clinical and demographic metadata was included differed by source and by participant, and the metadata was provided uncurated.

V drops 5 bases and J drops 6 bases, leaving 10 bases in between. Inclusive of the bounding cysteine and phenylalanine, the CDR3 is 11 residues long. The only DNA kept is the CDR3, 33 bases in frame from the first base. According to the germline V gene (reference sequence), CDR1 reads DFQATT and CDR2 reads SNEGSKA. TCRbeta CDR3 regions were amplified from genomic DNA using the immunoSEQ Assay, a bias-controlled multiplex PCR. For the original study's pipeline: The number of nucleated cells in each sample was estimated from the amplification of reference gene primers within the assay. Sequence reads were collapsed and filtered to measure the absolute abundance of every unique TCRbeta CDR3 rearrangement. For each sample, productive Simpson clonality was calculated by taking the square root of Simpson's diversity index across productive rearrangements. Here the immuneACCESS table is served through TCRdb, limited to in-frame sequences with V and J called. Missing clones are a known gap in these copies; in checked studies unresolved V genes cover under half, and the rest lacks a known reason. V, J and clone size were drawn from that table, and D and trimming were deduced from the DNA. For this sample the table gives fewer than 200,000 clones, of which 88% were detected only once. Roughly 9% of the sample belongs to the ten largest clones.

Participants in the prospective study were aged roughly 18 to 90 years, lived in under 30 United States geographic areas, and enrolled through a virtual design. In the prospective study, participants were assigned to cohorts based on the clinical history participants reported in a screening survey and a study questionnaire. ImmuneRACE Cohort 3 recovered participants were defined by two consecutive negative NP/OP PCR tests, healthcare professional clearance, or symptom resolution. Each participant in the prospective study had whole blood, serum and a nasopharyngeal or oropharyngeal swab collected by mobile phlebotomists. Additional blood draws and questionnaires over an approximately two-month period could optionally be provided by prospective study participants. Before DNA extraction, prospective study blood samples were shipped either frozen or at room temperature. As to this clone: What antigen it recognizes has not been identified. Base qualities are missing; no much larger clone stands one base away.

The sample consisted of PBMCs or T cells enriched from blood (not recorded which). The chain couples TRBV20-1 to TRBJ1-2, with the D gene too uncertain to name. The sequence was collected from a woman between 18 and 30 years old who had recovered from COVID-19. The DNA reads as follows: TGCAGTGCTGTCAGGTTGGATGGCTACACCTTC. Its protein is CSAVRLDGYTF.